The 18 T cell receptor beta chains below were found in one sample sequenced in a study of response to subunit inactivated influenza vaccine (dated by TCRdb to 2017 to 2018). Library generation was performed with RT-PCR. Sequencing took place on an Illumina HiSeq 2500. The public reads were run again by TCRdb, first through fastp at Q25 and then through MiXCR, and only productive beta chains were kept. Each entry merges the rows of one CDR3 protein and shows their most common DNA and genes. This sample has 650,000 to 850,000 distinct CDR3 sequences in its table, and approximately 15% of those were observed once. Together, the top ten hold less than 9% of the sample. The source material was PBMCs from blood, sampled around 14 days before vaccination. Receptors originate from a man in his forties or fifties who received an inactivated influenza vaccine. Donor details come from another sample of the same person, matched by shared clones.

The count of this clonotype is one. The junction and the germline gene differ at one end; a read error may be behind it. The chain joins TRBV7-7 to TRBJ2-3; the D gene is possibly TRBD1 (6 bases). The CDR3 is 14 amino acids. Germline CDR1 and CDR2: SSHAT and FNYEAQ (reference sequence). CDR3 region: CASSQTGISDTQYF. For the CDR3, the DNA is TGTGCTAGCAGTCAAACAGGGATCTCAGATACGCAGTATTTT.

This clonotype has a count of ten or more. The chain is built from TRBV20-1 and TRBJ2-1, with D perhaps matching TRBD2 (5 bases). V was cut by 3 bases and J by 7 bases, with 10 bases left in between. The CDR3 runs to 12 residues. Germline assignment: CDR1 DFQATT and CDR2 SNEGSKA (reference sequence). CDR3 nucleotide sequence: TGCAGTGCTAGTCAGAGAGGGAATGAGCAGTTCTTC. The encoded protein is CSASQRGNEQFF.

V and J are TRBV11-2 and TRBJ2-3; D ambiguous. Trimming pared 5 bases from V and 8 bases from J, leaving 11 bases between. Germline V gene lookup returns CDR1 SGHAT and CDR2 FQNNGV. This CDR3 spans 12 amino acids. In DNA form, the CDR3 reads TGTGCCAGCAGCCCCGGGTTCGGTACGCAGTATTTT. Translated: CASSPGFGTQYF.

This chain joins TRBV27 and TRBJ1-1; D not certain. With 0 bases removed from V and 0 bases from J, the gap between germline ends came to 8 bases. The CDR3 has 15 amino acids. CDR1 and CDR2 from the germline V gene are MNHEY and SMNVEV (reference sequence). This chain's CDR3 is CASSLSWVMNTEAFF. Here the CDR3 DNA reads TGTGCCAGCAGTTTATCTTGGGTAATGAACACTGAAGCTTTCTTT.

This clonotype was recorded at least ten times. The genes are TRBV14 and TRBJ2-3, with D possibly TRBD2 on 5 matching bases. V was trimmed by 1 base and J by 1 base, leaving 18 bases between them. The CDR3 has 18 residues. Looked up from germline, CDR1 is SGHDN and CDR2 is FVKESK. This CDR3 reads CASSQAVVGVGRTDTQYF. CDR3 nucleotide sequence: TGTGCCAGCAGCCAAGCTGTAGTGGGAGTGGGTCGCACAGATACGCAGTATTTT.

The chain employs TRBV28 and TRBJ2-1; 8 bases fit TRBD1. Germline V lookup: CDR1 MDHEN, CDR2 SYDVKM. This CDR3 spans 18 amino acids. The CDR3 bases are TGTACCCGCAGTTTAGGGACAGGCCTTGCGAGCTCCTACAATGAGCAGTTCTTC. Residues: CTRSLGTGLASSYNEQFF.

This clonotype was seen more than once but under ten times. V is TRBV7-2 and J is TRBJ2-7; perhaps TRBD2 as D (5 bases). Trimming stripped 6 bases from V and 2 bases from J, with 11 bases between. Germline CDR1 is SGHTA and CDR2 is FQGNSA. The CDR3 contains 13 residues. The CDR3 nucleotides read TGTGCCAGCAGGCTCGGGGATACCTACGAGCAGTACTTC. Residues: CASRLGDTYEQYF.

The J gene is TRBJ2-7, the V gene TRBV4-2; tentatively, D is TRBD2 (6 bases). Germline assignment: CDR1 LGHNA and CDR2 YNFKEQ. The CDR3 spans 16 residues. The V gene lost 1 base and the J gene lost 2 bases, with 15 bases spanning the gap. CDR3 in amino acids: CASSQGRGRAAYEQYF. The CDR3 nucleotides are TGTGCCAGCAGCCAAGGGAGGGGTCGGGCAGCCTACGAGCAGTACTTC.

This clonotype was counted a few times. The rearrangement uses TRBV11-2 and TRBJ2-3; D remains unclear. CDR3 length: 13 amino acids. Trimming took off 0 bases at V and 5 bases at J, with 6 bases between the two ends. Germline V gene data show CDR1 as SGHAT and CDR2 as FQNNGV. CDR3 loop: CASSLDRLDTQYF. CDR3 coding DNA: TGTGCCAGCAGCTTAGATAGGTTAGATACGCAGTATTTT.

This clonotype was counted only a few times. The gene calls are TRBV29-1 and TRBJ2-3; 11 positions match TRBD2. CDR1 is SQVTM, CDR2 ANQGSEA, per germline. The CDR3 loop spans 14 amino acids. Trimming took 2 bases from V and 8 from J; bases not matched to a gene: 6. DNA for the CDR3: TGCAGCGTTGAACCTGTAGCGGGGGGGCCTACGCAGTATTTT. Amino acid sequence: CSVEPVAGGPTQYF.

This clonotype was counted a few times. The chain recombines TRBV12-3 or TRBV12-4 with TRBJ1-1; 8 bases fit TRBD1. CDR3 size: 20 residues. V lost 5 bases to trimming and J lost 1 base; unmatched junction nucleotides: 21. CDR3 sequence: CASSPSTGEVRFGANTEAFF. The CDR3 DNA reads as TGTGCCAGCAGTCCTTCGACAGGGGAGGTCCGTTTCGGCGCGAACACTGAAGCTTTCTTT.

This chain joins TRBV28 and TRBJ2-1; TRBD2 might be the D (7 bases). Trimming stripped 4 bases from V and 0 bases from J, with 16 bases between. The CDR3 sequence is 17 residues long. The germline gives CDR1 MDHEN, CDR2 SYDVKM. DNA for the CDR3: TGTGCCAGCAGTTCCGAGCGTGCGGGGGCCTCCTACAATGAGCAGTTCTTC. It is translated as CASSSERAGASYNEQFF.

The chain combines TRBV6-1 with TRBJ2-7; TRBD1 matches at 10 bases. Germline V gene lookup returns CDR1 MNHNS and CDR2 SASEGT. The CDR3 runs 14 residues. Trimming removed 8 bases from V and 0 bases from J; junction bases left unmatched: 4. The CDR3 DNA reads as TGTGCCAGCCTTCGGGACAGGGGCTCCTACGAGCAGTACTTC. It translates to CASLRDRGSYEQYF.

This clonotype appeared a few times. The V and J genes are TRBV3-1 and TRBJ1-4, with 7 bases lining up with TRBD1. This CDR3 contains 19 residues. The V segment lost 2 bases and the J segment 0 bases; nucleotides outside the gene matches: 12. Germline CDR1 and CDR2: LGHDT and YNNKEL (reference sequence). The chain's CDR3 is CASSQMLVTGASTNEKLFF. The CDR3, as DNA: TGTGCCAGCAGCCAAATGCTGGTCACAGGGGCCTCAACTAATGAAAAACTGTTTTTT.

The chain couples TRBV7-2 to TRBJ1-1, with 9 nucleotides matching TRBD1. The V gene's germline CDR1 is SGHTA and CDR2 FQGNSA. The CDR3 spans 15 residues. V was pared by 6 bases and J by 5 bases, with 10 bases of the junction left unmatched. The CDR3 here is CASRSQQGAGTEAFF. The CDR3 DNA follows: TGTGCCAGCAGATCCCAACAGGGGGCCGGTACTGAAGCTTTCTTT.

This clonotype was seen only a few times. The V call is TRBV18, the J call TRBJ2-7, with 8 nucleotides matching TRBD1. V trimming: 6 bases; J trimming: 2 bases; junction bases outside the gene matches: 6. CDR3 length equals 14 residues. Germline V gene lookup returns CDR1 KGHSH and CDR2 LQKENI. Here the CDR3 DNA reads TGTGCCAGCTCCAGGACAGGGACGACCTACGAGCAGTACTTC. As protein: CASSRTGTTYEQYF.

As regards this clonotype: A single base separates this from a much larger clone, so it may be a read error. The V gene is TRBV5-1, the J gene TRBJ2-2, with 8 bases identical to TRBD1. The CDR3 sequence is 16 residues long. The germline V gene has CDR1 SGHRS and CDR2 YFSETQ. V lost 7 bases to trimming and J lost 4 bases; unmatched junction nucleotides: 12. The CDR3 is CASGVAQGAGTGELFF. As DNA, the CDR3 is TGCGCCAGCGGCGTCGCCCAGGGGGCCGGCACCGGGGAGCTGTTTTTT.

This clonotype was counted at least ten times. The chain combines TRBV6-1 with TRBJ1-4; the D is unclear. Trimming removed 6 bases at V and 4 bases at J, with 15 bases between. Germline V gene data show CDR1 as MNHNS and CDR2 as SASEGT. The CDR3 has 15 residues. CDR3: CASRLSTGINEKLFF. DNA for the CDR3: TGTGCCAGCAGACTCTCGACCGGTATTAATGAAAAACTGTTTTTT.